Listed below are T cell receptor beta chains from one sample, sequenced in a study of PD-L1 blockade in urothelial cancer. Sequenced by immunoSEQ multiplex PCR; TCRdb stores in-frame clones only, minus some. Of about 130,000 clones in the sample, approximately 84% were seen once. Sequencing was performed on PBMCs, taken around atezolizumab (anti-PD-L1) treatment. The receptors derive from a man aged 45-65 years with urothelial cancer. Each CDR3 is given with its conserved first and last residue. The D gene is left open where the match is weak. Rows may omit the clone size; those that give it use once, few, many or a size class.

size,J,V,D,DNA,CDR3
once,TRBJ2-7,TRBV14,.,TGTGCCAGCAGCCAAGGGCGGGCCTACGAGCAGTACTTC,CASSQGRAYEQYF
.,TRBJ1-3,TRBV5-1,.,TGCGCCAGCAGCCCCGGGGAGCTAGGAAACACCATATATTTT,CASSPGELGNTIYF
.,TRBJ1-2,TRBV30,.,TGTGCCTGGAGCGCGGTTAACTATGGCTACACCTTC,CAWSAVNYGYTF
.,TRBJ2-7,TRBV11-2,TRBD2,TGTGCCAGCAGCTCGTTGACTAGCGGGAGGGCCGGTGCGTCTCGCGAGCAGTACTTC,CASSSLTSGRAGASREQYF
.,TRBJ2-5,TRBV7-2,TRBD2,TGTGCCAGCAGCGAGACTAGCGGAAGAGAGACCCAGTACTTC,CASSETSGRETQYF
.,TRBJ1-1,TRBV27,TRBD1,TGTGCCAGCAGTTTGACAGGGATGAACACTGAAGCTTTCTTT,CASSLTGMNTEAFF
.,TRBJ2-1,TRBV27,.,TGTGCCAGCAGTTTATCCCCCAAGAGCAATGAGCAGTTCTTC,CASSLSPKSNEQFF
.,TRBJ2-1,TRBV19,.,TGTGCCAGTAGTATAGTGAAGACTAGCAGGGGCAATGAGCAGTTCTTC,CASSIVKTSRGNEQFF
.,TRBJ1-1,TRBV10-3,.,TGTGCCATCAGTGAGGGGCAAGGATTCACTGAAGCTTTCTTT,CAISEGQGFTEAFF
.,TRBJ2-2,TRBV5-1,.,TGCGCCAGCAGCTTGGGGGACTTGGACGGGGAGCTGTTTTTT,CASSLGDLDGELFF
.,TRBJ1-1,TRBV15,.,TGTGCCACCAGCAGAGGCCAGGGATATGGCACTGAAGCTTTCTTT,CATSRGQGYGTEAFF
.,TRBJ2-5,TRBV11-3,TRBD1,TGTGCCAGCAGCTCCCGATACAGGGGAGAGACCCAGTACTTC,CASSSRYRGETQYF
.,TRBJ1-2,TRBV14,.,TGTGCCAGCAGCCAAGAAATCGGGAGGGGCTATGGCTACACCTTC,CASSQEIGRGYGYTF
.,TRBJ2-5,TRBV7-2,.,TGTGCCAGCAGCTTAGCGCCGACTAGAGGGGAGACCCAGTACTTC,CASSLAPTRGETQYF
.,TRBJ2-1,TRBV6-5,TRBD2,TGTGCCAGCAGTTTGACTAGCGGGACCAACAATGAGCAGTTCTTC,CASSLTSGTNNEQFF
.,TRBJ1-2,TRBV5-1,TRBD1,TGCGCCAGTGGACCGGGACAGGGTTCTGGCTACACCTTC,CASGPGQGSGYTF
.,TRBJ2-7,TRBV7-9,.,TGTGCCAGCAGCCACGGATCAGGGGGGAACGAGCAGTACTTC,CASSHGSGGNEQYF
.,TRBJ1-1,TRBV13,.,TGTGCCAGCAGCAGACACGGAAAAAAAATGCCGTCGGGGACTGAAGCTTTCTTT,CASSRHGKKMPSGTEAFF
.,TRBJ1-1,TRBV28,.,TGTGCCAGCAGGGAGTCAGGGGAAGCTTTCTTT,CASRESGEAFF
.,TRBJ1-2,TRBV28,TRBD1,TGTGCCAGCAGTTCTCCGGGACAGACTAATGGCTACACCTTC,CASSSPGQTNGYTF
few,TRBJ2-7,TRBV18,.,TGTGCCAGCTCCCGGACAGTGAGCTACGAGCAGTACTTC,CASSRTVSYEQYF
.,TRBJ2-7,TRBV5-5,TRBD1,TGTGCCAGCAGCTCGGGACAGGGGGTGGGCGAGCAGTACTTC,CASSSGQGVGEQYF
.,TRBJ2-7,TRBV7-2,TRBD2,TGTGCCAGCAGCTCTTTAGCGGGATACGAGCAGTACTTC,CASSSLAGYEQYF
.,TRBJ1-2,TRBV6-1,TRBD1,TGTGCCAGCAGTGAAGCGCCGGGACAGGGGGCGCGGGGCTACACCTTC,CASSEAPGQGARGYTF
.,TRBJ1-5,TRBV28,TRBD1,TGTGCCAGCACCAAGGGACAGAGCAATCAGCCCCAGCATTTT,CASTKGQSNQPQHF
.,TRBJ2-2,TRBV7-9,.,TGTGCCAGCAGCCCCCCGCGGAACACCGGGGAGCTGTTTTTT,CASSPPRNTGELFF
.,TRBJ1-6,TRBV11-2,.,TGTGCCAGCAGCCCAGGCCCTCGGGGTTCACCCCTCCACTTT,CASSPGPRGSPLHF
.,TRBJ2-7,TRBV5-6,TRBD1,TGTGCCAGCAGCATTTATGACAGGGGCCACGAGCAGTACTTC,CASSIYDRGHEQYF
.,TRBJ2-6,TRBV19,.,TGTGCCAGTAGTATCGGAGGGACAGCTAGCTCTGGGGCCAACGTCCTGACTTTC,CASSIGGTASSGANVLTF
.,TRBJ2-1,TRBV29-1,TRBD2,TGCAGCGAAGCCGGGACTAGCCTCTATGAGCAGTTCTTC,CSEAGTSLYEQFF
.,TRBJ2-5,TRBV18,TRBD2,TGTGCCAGCTCACAAACCGGGACTAGCGGGAGAGAGACCCAGTACTTC,CASSQTGTSGRETQYF
.,TRBJ1-2,TRBV28,.,TGTGCCAGCAGTTTATCCCCGGAAGGGGTCGGCAACTATGGCTACACCTTC,CASSLSPEGVGNYGYTF
.,TRBJ1-2,TRBV4-2,.,TGTGCCAGCAGCCAACATAAAGGGCCAAGGGGAGGTGGTGGCTACACCTTC,CASSQHKGPRGGGGYTF
.,TRBJ2-3,TRBV5-1,TRBD2,TGCGCCAGCAGCTTGGGACTAGCGGGAGGTAGCACAGATACGCAGTATTTT,CASSLGLAGGSTDTQYF
.,TRBJ2-1,TRBV4-1,TRBD2,TGCGCCAGCAGTTTAACCGGGACTAGCGGGAGTGGTGAGCAGTTCTTC,CASSLTGTSGSGEQFF
many,TRBJ1-6,TRBV7-9,.,TGTGCCAGCACCCGGGGGGGGAACAATTCACCCCTCCACTTT,CASTRGGNNSPLHF
.,TRBJ2-2,TRBV18,TRBD2,TGTGCCAGCTCACCTGGCGGACTAGCGGGAGTCGGGGAGCTGTTTTTT,CASSPGGLAGVGELFF
.,TRBJ2-7,TRBV5-3,.,TGTGCCAGAAGCAAAGGGGTGCGTACCTACGAGCAGTACTTC,CARSKGVRTYEQYF
.,TRBJ2-2,TRBV21-1,.,TGTGCCAGCAGCAAAGCGACTACCCGAAACACCGGGGAGCTGTTTTTT,CASSKATTRNTGELFF
.,TRBJ2-2,TRBV27,.,TGTGCCAGCACGAGGACTCCGCTAGGGACCGGGGAGCTGTTTTTT,CASTRTPLGTGELFF